This is a list of T cell receptor beta chains from one sample in a study of a mutant IDH1 vaccine in newly diagnosed glioma. For these TCRs, the target antigens are not known. Using immunoSEQ multiplex PCR, the repertoire was profiled, and TCRdb retains in-frame clones only, with some absent. The profile shows some 30,000 clones, 79% of them singletons. This material consisted of PBMCs, taken from a glioma patient whose treatment included an IDH1 peptide vaccine. Every receptor here comes from a woman aged 30 to 39 with glioma. Some clones in this sample may be carry-over from other donors' samples. Both conserved end residues are part of each CDR3. The order of the fields is V gene, D gene, clone size, J gene, CDR3 protein, CDR3 DNA. The D gene is left open where the match is weak. The size of a clone is reported for some rows only, either as once, few or many, or as a class for expanded clones.

>TRBV19|-|-|TRBJ2-1
CASTPYNSYNEQFF
TGTGCCAGTACCCCATACAACTCCTACAATGAGCAGTTCTTC
>TRBV13|TRBD2|few|TRBJ2-7
CASSLERGEQYF
TGTGCCAGCAGCTTAGAGCGGGGCGAGCAGTACTTC
>TRBV7-9|-|-|TRBJ2-2
CASSSYSLTGELFF
TGTGCCAGCAGCTCGTACAGTCTCACCGGGGAGCTGTTTTTT
>TRBV5-6|-|-|TRBJ1-2
CASSRGDGYTF
TGTGCCAGCAGTAGGGGGGATGGCTACACCTTC
>TRBV19|-|-|TRBJ1-1
CASIASAATEAFF
TGTGCCAGTATCGCCTCGGCGGCCACTGAAGCTTTCTTT
>TRBV27|-|-|TRBJ2-2
CASSFAGELFF
TGTGCCAGCAGTTTCGCCGGGGAGCTGTTTTTT
>TRBV4-1|TRBD1|-|TRBJ1-1
CASSQAGGAGTEAFF
TGCGCCAGCAGCCAGGCAGGGGGCGCGGGTACTGAAGCTTTCTTT
>TRBV27|TRBD1|-|TRBJ2-7
CASSLYSGTGNSEQYF
TGTGCCAGCAGTTTATACTCCGGGACAGGGAACTCCGAGCAGTACTTC
>TRBV27|-|-|TRBJ1-5
CASSLSPRSNQPQHF
TGTGCCAGCAGTTTAAGCCCAAGAAGCAATCAGCCCCAGCATTTT
>TRBV6-1|-|once|TRBJ2-7
CASSEARQAYEQYF
TGTGCCAGCAGTGAAGCGAGACAGGCCTACGAGCAGTACTTC
>TRBV11-2|-|-|TRBJ1-1
CASSLRQNTEAFF
TGTGCCAGCAGCTTAAGGCAGAACACTGAAGCTTTCTTT
>TRBV29-1|TRBD2|-|TRBJ2-1
CSGLAGYNNEQFF
TGCAGCGGACTAGCGGGGTACAACAATGAGCAGTTCTTC
>TRBV6-5|TRBD2|once|TRBJ2-1
CASSYGMAGLAGEQFF
TGTGCCAGCAGTTACGGTATGGCAGGCCTAGCGGGTGAGCAGTTCTTC
>TRBV7-8|-|-|TRBJ2-1
CASSLARPGVNEQFF
TGTGCCAGCAGCTTAGCGCGCCCGGGGGTCAATGAGCAGTTCTTC
>TRBV2|TRBD1|-|TRBJ1-1
CASSRVQGAAFF
TGTGCCAGCAGTAGGGTACAGGGGGCAGCTTTCTTT
>TRBV27|-|once|TRBJ2-7
CASSFGQNYEQYF
TGTGCCAGCAGTTTTGGACAGAACTACGAGCAGTACTTC
>TRBV2|TRBD1|-|TRBJ1-2
CAKRDRTLSYTF
TGTGCCAAAAGGGACAGGACTTTGAGCTACACCTTC
>TRBV7-9|-|-|TRBJ2-7
CASSSTLPPYEQYF
TGTGCCAGCAGCTCGACACTCCCCCCCTACGAGCAGTACTTC
>TRBV7-8|TRBD2|-|TRBJ2-2
CASRPEGLAGTGELFF
TGTGCCAGCAGGCCTGAGGGACTAGCGGGAACCGGGGAGCTGTTTTTT
>TRBV5-6|-|few|TRBJ2-7
CASSRPPNEQYF
TGTGCCAGCAGCCGACCTCCTAACGAGCAGTACTTC
>TRBV11-2|TRBD2|-|TRBJ2-5
CASSLVGGRAEETQYF
TGTGCCAGCAGCTTAGTTGGCGGGAGGGCCGAGGAGACCCAGTACTTC
>TRBV5-4|TRBD1|few|TRBJ1-1
CASSLGQGGTEAFF
TGTGCCAGCAGCTTGGGACAGGGGGGGACAGAAGCTTTCTTT
>TRBV19|-|-|TRBJ2-2
CASSIWGSPGELFF
TGTGCCAGTAGTATATGGGGGTCCCCCGGGGAGCTGTTTTTT
>TRBV6-1|TRBD2|once|TRBJ2-7
CASSDEAGDYYEQYF
TGTGCCAGCAGTGACGAGGCGGGAGATTACTACGAGCAGTACTTC
>TRBV7-2|-|-|TRBJ2-1
CASSLGVLGDEQFF
TGTGCCAGCAGCTTAGGGGTTCTAGGGGATGAGCAGTTCTTC
>TRBV19|-|-|TRBJ1-2
CATGVASGDYGYTF
TGTGCCACGGGGGTGGCCTCGGGGGACTATGGCTACACCTTC
>TRBV7-8|TRBD1|-|TRBJ2-2
CASSLRTGRTTGELFF
TGTGCCAGCAGCTTGAGGACAGGGAGGACCACCGGGGAGCTGTTTTTT
>TRBV10-2|-|few|TRBJ2-1
CASGETARNEQFF
TGCGCCAGCGGTGAGACAGCCCGCAATGAGCAGTTCTTC
>TRBV12-5|TRBD2|-|TRBJ2-2
CASGFPGGAGAIGELFF
TGTGCTAGTGGTTTCCCCGGGGGAGCGGGAGCAATCGGGGAGCTGTTTTTT
>TRBV2|TRBD2|-|TRBJ2-1
CASSGSVAGINEQFF
TGTGCCAGCAGTGGGTCGGTAGCGGGAATCAATGAGCAGTTCTTC
>TRBV5-4|-|-|TRBJ2-5
CASSLARGRPQETQYF
TGTGCCAGCAGCTTGGCGAGGGGCAGGCCCCAAGAGACCCAGTACTTC
>TRBV13|-|-|TRBJ2-5
CASSPRGGGETQYF
TGTGCCAGCAGCCCTAGGGGTGGTGGGGAGACCCAGTACTTC
>TRBV6-5|TRBD1|-|TRBJ2-2
CASTRQGTNTGELFF
TGTGCCAGCACAAGACAGGGAACGAACACCGGGGAGCTGTTTTTT
>TRBV6-6|-|-|TRBJ1-1
CASRNDRLGAEAFF
TGTGCCAGCAGGAACGACCGCTTAGGGGCTGAAGCTTTCTTT
>TRBV27|-|-|TRBJ2-3
CASSLWTRDTQYF
TGTGCCAGCAGTTTATGGACCCGGGATACGCAGTATTTT
>TRBV9|TRBD1|-|TRBJ1-1
CASGRQGFTEAFF
TGTGCCAGCGGCCGACAGGGGTTCACTGAAGCTTTCTTT
>TRBV7-8|TRBD2|-|TRBJ2-3
CASHLREGQGDTQYF
TGTGCCAGCCACCTCCGGGAGGGCCAGGGAGATACGCAGTATTTT
>TRBV28|-|-|TRBJ2-6
CAAWGAGANVLTF
TGTGCCGCTTGGGGGGCTGGGGCCAACGTCCTGACTTTC
>TRBV29-1|-|-|TRBJ1-1
CSVRGQPEAFF
TGCAGCGTCCGCGGTCAGCCTGAAGCTTTCTTT
>TRBV2|-|-|TRBJ2-2
CASSVIDTGELFF
TGTGCCAGCAGTGTTATTGACACCGGGGAGCTGTTTTTT
>TRBV7-9|-|-|TRBJ2-7
CASSLGRAEQYF
TGTGCCAGCAGCTTAGGTCGGGCCGAGCAGTACTTC
>TRBV10-1|-|-|TRBJ2-7
CASSESGGPRDEQYF
TGCGCCAGCAGTGAGTCAGGCGGACCCCGGGATGAGCAGTACTTC
>TRBV4-2|TRBD2|-|TRBJ2-5
CASSLAGGVGETQYF
TGTGCCAGCAGCTTAGCGGGAGGAGTCGGAGAGACCCAGTACTTC
>TRBV9|TRBD2|-|TRBJ2-7
CASSPSGLSYEQYF
TGTGCCAGCAGCCCTAGCGGGCTCTCCTACGAGCAGTACTTC
>TRBV5-6|TRBD2|-|TRBJ2-7
CASSGTGTSSEQYF
TGTGCCAGCAGCGGGACCGGGACTAGCAGCGAGCAGTACTTC